This TCR beta chain is from a study of cytomegalovirus exposure and HLA in healthy donors. The germline gives CDR1 SGHTA, CDR2 FQGNSA. This CDR3 has 15 residues. V was pared by 5 bases and J by 5 bases, with 18 bases between. Researchers ran the PCR with 60 Vbeta and 13 Jbeta primers. Authors' processing steps: It was a later analysis that counted roughly 79 million unique TCR beta chains, of which roughly 11 million were shared. Measured with immunoSEQ multiplex PCR; TCRdb has only the in-frame clones, and not every one. That table is the source of V, J and clone size, and D and trimming were worked out from the DNA. Of roughly 200,000 clones in the sample, about 10% are singletons; the top ten hold 1% to 1.5%.

V is TRBV7-2 and J is TRBJ1-2; D possibly corresponds to TRBD1 (6 bases). The source is a woman younger than 45 in good health and CMV-seropositive. Source material: PBMCs. The CDR3 coding sequence is TGTGCCAGCAGCCCCGAGACAGGTCCTTTATATGGCTACACCTTC. This gives the protein CASSPETGPLYGYTF.